This TCR beta chain was sequenced in a study of cytomegalovirus exposure and HLA in healthy donors. Study background: From HLA-typed donors, an early data release held roughly 80 million unique TCRs. Notes on the study in general: In a later analysis, HLA-associated beta chains showed higher expansion and lower generation probabilities than comparable chains.

The CDR3 has 14 amino acids. Germline V gene lookup returns CDR1 MNHEY and CDR2 SMNVEV (reference sequence). The V end lost 5 bases, the J end lost 6 bases, and 13 bases lay between the germline ends. About this clone itself: The antigen remains unidentified.

This PCR relied on a set of 60 Vbeta primers and 13 Jbeta primers. Repertoires were generated with immunoSEQ multiplex PCR, while TCRdb's copy carries only in-frame clones and drops some. The table shows about 160,000 clones, with approximately 78% occurring only once. The sequence derives from a male donor in good health and CMV-seronegative. Sequencing was performed on PBMCs. The chain uses TRBV27 and TRBJ2-2; TRBD1 might be the D (5 bases). In nucleotides, the CDR3 is TGTGCCAGCAGTCCCCAGGGAAAGGCCGGGGAGCTGTTTTTT. This codes for CASSPQGKAGELFF.